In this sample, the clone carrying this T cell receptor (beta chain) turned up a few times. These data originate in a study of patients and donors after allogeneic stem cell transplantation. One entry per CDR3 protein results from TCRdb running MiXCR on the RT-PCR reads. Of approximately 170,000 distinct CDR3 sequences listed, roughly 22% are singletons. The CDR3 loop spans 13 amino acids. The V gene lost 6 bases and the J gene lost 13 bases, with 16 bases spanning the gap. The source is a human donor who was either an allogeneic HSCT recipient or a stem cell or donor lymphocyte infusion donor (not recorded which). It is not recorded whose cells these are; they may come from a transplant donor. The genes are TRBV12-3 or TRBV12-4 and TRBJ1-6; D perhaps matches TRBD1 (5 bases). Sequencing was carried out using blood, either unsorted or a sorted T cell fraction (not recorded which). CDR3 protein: CASSEEQVSPLHF. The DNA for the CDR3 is TGTGCCAGCAGCGAGGAACAGGTCTCGCCCCTCCACTTT.